The source of this T cell receptor beta chain is a study of shared clonotypes between healthy human individuals. Study-wide points: A handful of donors showed sharing of approximately 5% of naive CD4 clonotypes.

As for this clone: Antigen: not known.

Healthy and HIV-negative, the adult donors had no recent acute infections or vaccinations. At deep level, the assay was performed. Clones were sequenced by immunoSEQ multiplex PCR, and TCRdb holds only the in-frame ones, with some missing. The sample yields 600,000 to 750,000 clones, around 70% seen once. The CDR3 extends over 17 amino acids. V lost 6 bases and J 4 bases, leaving 22 bases between the germline ends. Germline assignment: CDR1 MDHEN and CDR2 SYDVKM. The TCR comes from a woman aged 25-40 years in good health. This sequence joins TRBV28 and TRBJ1-5, with D possibly being TRBD1 (5 bases). The specimen was memory CD4+ T cells sorted from blood. Subset in this sample: CD45RA-negative fraction. CDR3 sequence: CASSRGELRVLNQPQHF. Here the CDR3 DNA reads TGTGCCAGCAGCCGGGGGGAGCTCCGGGTTCTTAATCAGCCCCAGCATTTT.